The 13 T cell receptor beta chains listed next were all sequenced from one sample in a study of shared clonotypes between healthy human individuals. This table comes from immunoSEQ multiplex PCR, and its TCRdb copy is limited to in-frame clones, with some not included. Of about 460,000 clones detected, around 77% appear once; the ten largest clones hold approximately 12%. The specimen was PBMCs. The receptors were gathered from a woman between 40 and 55 years old in good health. Some clones in this sample may be carry-over from other donors' samples.

This rearrangement joins TRBV6-5 to TRBJ2-5; D might be TRBD1 or TRBD2, each matching 5 bases. CDR1 is MNHEY and CDR2 is SVGAGI in the germline V gene. CDR3 length: 13 residues. The V and J ends lost 5 bases and 6 bases respectively, with 13 bases between them. The CDR3 protein is CASSVGTLKTQYF. The CDR3, as DNA: TGTGCCAGCAGTGTTGGGACGCTAAAGACCCAGTACTTC.

The CDR3 sequence is CASSQDRLAGNEQYF. Here the CDR3 DNA reads TGCGCCAGCAGCCAAGATCGACTAGCGGGAAACGAGCAGTACTTC. The chain is built from TRBV4-1 and TRBJ2-7, with 11 positions matching TRBD2. CDR3 length: 15 residues. The germline V gene has CDR1 MGHRA and CDR2 YSYEKL. V gave up 0 bases and J gave up 5 bases; unmatched junction bases: 3.

The chain employs TRBV25-1 and TRBJ2-5, with D possibly TRBD1 on 6 matching bases. Trimming took off 10 bases at V and 4 bases at J, with 19 bases between the two ends. Germline CDR1 and CDR2: MGHDK and SYGVNS. The CDR3 sequence is 14 residues long. This CDR3 reads CATPEGVVLETQYF. In DNA, the CDR3 is TGTGCCACCCCCGAGGGGGTAGTGTTAGAGACCCAGTACTTC.

Many counts were recorded for this clone. V gene TRBV30 combines with J gene TRBJ2-5; tentative D call: TRBD2 (6 bases). TRBJ2-7 explains the end of the DNA better; the J call may be wrong. The CDR3 is 13 residues long. Germline loops: CDR1 GTSNPN, CDR2 SVGIG (reference sequence). The CDR3 coding sequence is TGTGCCTGGAGGACCGGGGGCTCCTACGAGCAGTACTTC. It is translated as CAWRTGGSYEQYF.

The J gene is TRBJ2-2, the V gene TRBV9; 9 positions match TRBD2. Per germline, CDR1 SGDLS and CDR2 YYNGEE. This CDR3 contains 16 residues. Trimming at V came to 4 bases and at J to 6 bases, leaving 10 bases not matched to a gene. CDR3 nucleotide sequence: TGTGCCAGCAGCAGAGGGACTAGCAGAGTCCCCGGGGAGCTGTTTTTT. This gives the protein CASSRGTSRVPGELFF.

In regard to this clone: Since a much larger clone is just one base distant, this may be a read error. V usage is TRBV10-2 and J usage is TRBJ2-5; 8 bases fit TRBD1. CDR1 is WSHSY and CDR2 is SAAADI in the germline V gene. This CDR3 region has 15 residues. CDR3 in DNA: TGCGCCAGCAGTGAACCCGGGACAGGTAACGAGACCCGGTACTTC. Its translation is CASSEPGTGNETRYF.

This chain connects TRBV27 to TRBJ1-3; D not certain. The CDR3 has 15 amino acids. The V end was cut by 2 bases, the J end by 4 bases, with 12 bases between. The germline V gene encodes CDR1 MNHEY and CDR2 SMNVEV (reference sequence). CDR3 coding DNA: TGTGCCAGCAGTTTAAATCCTCGGGCGGGAAACACCATATATTTT. This encodes CASSLNPRAGNTIYF.

V is TRBV5-6 and J is TRBJ2-7, with D perhaps TRBD2 (5 bases). This CDR3 is 15 amino acids long. Trimming removed 4 bases from V and 3 bases from J, with 17 bases in between. The V gene's germline CDR1 is SGHDT and CDR2 YYEEEE. CDR3 DNA: TGTGCCAGCAGCCGGGCGAGGACTGGGCTCTACGAGCAGTACTTC. Residues: CASSRARTGLYEQYF.

This clone was recorded at least ten times. CDR3 residues: CASRLAGVVEQFF. The DNA of the CDR3 is TGCGCCAGCAGACTAGCGGGAGTGGTTGAGCAGTTCTTC. J is TRBJ2-1 and V is TRBV5-1, with 11 bases aligning to TRBD2. The germline V gene has CDR1 SGHRS and CDR2 YFSETQ. CDR3 size: 13 residues. Trimming at V came to 5 bases and at J to 9 bases, leaving 4 bases not matched to a gene.

This clone has a count of ten or more. Other DNA sequences in this sample translate to the same CDR3. The V gene is TRBV6-4, the J gene TRBJ2-3; 11 positions match TRBD2. The V segment lost 9 bases and the J segment 3 bases; nucleotides outside the gene matches: 5. CDR1 and CDR2 from the germline V gene are MRHNA and SNTAGT. This CDR3 spans 14 amino acids. As DNA, the CDR3 is TGTGCCAGTTCACTAGCGGGAGAAACAGATACGCAGTATTTT. This translates into CASSLAGETDTQYF.

The J gene is TRBJ2-3, the V gene TRBV10-3; 16 bases line up with TRBD2. Germline V lookup: CDR1 ENHRY, CDR2 SYGVKD. Trimming at V came to 3 bases and at J to 4 bases, leaving 4 bases not matched to a gene. CDR3 length equals 17 residues. CDR3 amino acids: CAISDPGTSGRADTQYF. CDR3 sequence (DNA): TGTGCCATCAGTGACCCTGGGACTAGCGGGAGGGCAGATACGCAGTATTTT.

The chain has TRBV2 and TRBJ2-2; weak D call: TRBD2 (5 bases). Germline V lookup: CDR1 SNHLY, CDR2 FYNNEI. The V end was cut by 6 bases, the J end by 5 bases, with 10 bases between. CDR3 length equals 13 residues. CDR3 region: CASRGDQTGELFF. The CDR3 DNA reads as TGTGCCAGCAGGGGAGACCAAACCGGGGAGCTGTTTTTT.

This sequence joins TRBV28 and TRBJ1-5; D not certain. Germline loops: CDR1 MDHEN, CDR2 SYDVKM. Trimming removed 2 bases at V and 3 bases at J, with 5 bases between. The CDR3 contains 13 residues. CDR3 sequence reads: CASSLTNNQPQHF. The DNA of the CDR3 is TGTGCCAGCAGTTTAACGAACAATCAGCCCCAGCATTTT. Full variable domain (rest looked up from reference TRBV28 and TRBJ1-5): DVKVTQSSRYLVKRTGEKVFLECVQDMDHENMFWYRQDPGLGLRLIYFSYDVKMKEKGDIPEGYSVSREKKERFSLILESASTNQTSMYLCASSLTNNQPQHFGDGTRLSIL.